These 29 T cell receptor beta chains were sequenced from one sample in a study of graft-versus-host responses after intestinal transplantation. These receptors have no known antigen. Data came from immunoSEQ multiplex PCR; TCRdb stores just in-frame clones and leaves some out. Of roughly 100,000 clones listed, about 90% are singletons. Here the sequenced sample was unstimulated CD4+ T cells sorted from spleen or lymph node cells, taken before intestinal transplant. The receptors stem from a human donor who received an intestinal transplant.

The chain has TRBV7-2 and TRBJ2-3, with 9 bases identical to TRBD2. V was clipped by 2 bases and J by 4 bases; unmatched bases: 4. From germline, CDR1 is SGHTA and CDR2 FQGNSA. There are 15 residues in the CDR3. As DNA, the CDR3 is TGTGCCAGCAGCTTACGGCGGGGGGGCTCAGATACGCAGTATTTT. It yields the protein CASSLRRGGSDTQYF. The full variable domain, in which reference TRBV7-2 and TRBJ2-3 provide the parts outside the CDR3, is GAGVSQSPSNKVTEKGKDVELRCDPISGHTALYWYRQSLGQGLEFLIYFQGNSAPDKSGLPSDRFSAERTGGSVSTLTIQRTQQEDSAVYLCASSLRRGGSDTQYFGPGTRLTVL.

J is TRBJ2-7 and V is TRBV6-5, with unresolved D. Germline-derived CDR1 and CDR2 are MNHEY and SVGAGI. The V end lost 5 bases, the J end lost 3 bases, and 11 bases lay between the germline ends. The CDR3 contains 13 residues. The CDR3 region is CASSPLRVYEQYF. As DNA, the CDR3 is TGTGCCAGCAGTCCCCTTAGGGTCTACGAGCAGTACTTC.

This clone came up a few times. An end of the junction does not agree with germline; a read error may underlie this. V gene TRBV5-1 combines with J gene TRBJ1-1, with unresolved D. CDR3 size: 12 residues. The germline V gene has CDR1 SGHRS and CDR2 YFSETQ. The chain's CDR3 is CASSFANTEAFF. CDR3 bases: TGTGCCAGCAGCTTTGCGAACACTGAAGCTTTCTTT. Complete variable domain (other parts from reference TRBV5-1 and TRBJ1-1): KAGVTQTPRYLIKTRGQQVTLSCSPISGHRSVSWYQQTPGQGLQFLFEYFSETQRNKGNFPGRFSGRQFSNSRSEMNVSTLELGDSALYLCASSFANTEAFFGQGTRLTVV.

The chain has TRBV29-1 and TRBJ2-7; no clear D. The germline V and J ends were trimmed by 4 bases and 1 base, with 5 bases remaining between them. Germline V gene lookup returns CDR1 SQVTM and CDR2 ANQGSEA. The CDR3 is 11 residues long. The CDR3 spells CSVVRSYEQYF. The CDR3 bases are TGCAGCGTTGTTCGGTCCTACGAGCAGTACTTC.

This sequence joins TRBV30 and TRBJ2-5; D is perhaps TRBD2 (7 bases). The tail of the sequence fits TRBJ2-7 better, so the J call may be wrong. The germline gives CDR1 GTSNPN, CDR2 SVGIG (reference sequence). The length of the CDR3 is 18 residues. In nucleotides, the CDR3 is TGTGCCTGGAGTGTTAAGGAGTTGGGGGGGCGCGGGGTGGACGAGCAGTACTTC. This translates into CAWSVKELGGRGVDEQYF.

The chain couples TRBV6-6 to TRBJ1-5; D is uncertain. V dropped 6 bases and J dropped 5 bases, with 14 bases sitting between them. In germline, CDR1 is MNHNY, CDR2 SVGAGI (reference sequence). The CDR3 covers 14 residues. The CDR3 loop is CASRPWREDQPQHF. CDR3 DNA: TGTGCCAGCAGGCCATGGAGAGAGGATCAGCCCCAGCATTTT.

The chain carries TRBV9 and TRBJ1-6; the match to TRBD1 covers 10 bases. The V segment lost 3 bases and the J segment 10 bases; nucleotides outside the gene matches: 7. CDR1 SGDLS and CDR2 YYNGEE come from the germline V gene. CDR3 size: 15 residues. The chain's CDR3 is CASSGGDRGYSPLHF. CDR3 sequence (DNA): TGTGCCAGCAGCGGGGGGGACAGGGGCTACTCACCCCTCCACTTT.

The genes are TRBV6-1 and TRBJ2-7, with D uncertain. This CDR3 spans 13 amino acids. The V and J ends lost 10 bases and 6 bases respectively, with 19 bases between them. Germline CDR1 and CDR2: MNHNS and SASEGT. In nucleotides, the CDR3 is TGTGCCACCACCCCCCAAATTACTGGCGAGCAGTACTTC. Its protein product is CATTPQITGEQYF.

V and J are TRBV19 and TRBJ1-5; D might be TRBD1 (6 bases). Germline CDR1 reads LNHDA; CDR2 reads SQIVND (reference sequence). Deletions cut 7 bases from V and 3 bases from J, with 16 bases between. The CDR3 runs to 15 residues. The CDR3 sequence is CASTKSRTVNQPQHF. The CDR3 DNA reads TGTGCCAGTACCAAATCCCGGACAGTCAATCAGCCCCAGCATTTT.

The CDR3 sequence is CASSLGRNSPLHF. CDR3 nucleotide sequence: TGTGCCAGCAGCTTGGGGAGGAATTCACCCCTCCACTTT. This chain connects TRBV7-6 to TRBJ1-6; D gene ambiguous. In germline, CDR1 is SGHVS, CDR2 FNYEAQ. The CDR3 totals 13 residues. V lost 3 bases, J lost 7 bases, and 7 bases lay in between.

This clone occurred once. This chain uses TRBV6-5 with TRBJ2-5; D not certain. Per the germline V gene, CDR1 is MNHEY and CDR2 is SVGAGI. The CDR3 has 12 amino acids. Trimming pared 5 bases from V and 3 bases from J, leaving 7 bases between. CDR3 in DNA: TGTGCCAGCAGTAGGTCAGAAGAGACCCAGTACTTC. It translates to CASSRSEETQYF.

The chain joins TRBV4-2 to TRBJ2-1; the D is unclear. The CDR3 totals 14 residues. CDR1 and CDR2 from the germline V gene are LGHNA and YNFKEQ. V was shortened by 5 bases and J by 8 bases, with 16 bases between the two germline ends. The CDR3 here is CASSLVVTPDEQFF. In nucleotides, the CDR3 is TGTGCCAGCAGCTTGGTGGTGACACCCGATGAGCAGTTCTTC.

This clone has only one observation. This chain connects TRBV13 to TRBJ2-1; 13 bases map to TRBD2. The junction had 7 bases not matched to a gene; V was cut back by 5 bases and J by 0 bases. Germline lookup yields CDR1 PRHDT and CDR2 FYEKMQ (reference sequence). The CDR3 consists of 18 residues. In DNA, the CDR3 is TGTGCCAGCAGCACCGGGACTAGCGGGGAGAGCTCCTACAATGAGCAGTTCTTC. This sequence encodes CASSTGTSGESSYNEQFF.

The chain uses TRBV5-1 and TRBJ2-1; 13 bases are shared with TRBD2. Germline assignment: CDR1 SGHRS and CDR2 YFSETQ. This CDR3 is 17 amino acids long. Trimming at V came to 4 bases and at J to 7 bases, leaving 11 bases not matched to a gene. In DNA, the CDR3 is TGCGCCAGCAGCGCGGCTTACGGGACTAGCGGGACGAATGAGCAGTTCTTC. Translating gives CASSAAYGTSGTNEQFF.

V is TRBV5-1 and J is TRBJ1-6; 8 nucleotides align to TRBD1. CDR1 is SGHRS and CDR2 is YFSETQ in the germline V gene. The CDR3 contains 14 residues. V was clipped by 4 bases and J by 9 bases; unmatched bases: 6. The CDR3 DNA is TGCGCCAGCAGCAGGGGACAGGAGGGTTCACCCCTCCACTTT. Amino acid sequence: CASSRGQEGSPLHF.

This rearrangement joins TRBV28 to TRBJ2-1; 7 positions match TRBD2. The ends lost 3 bases at V and 6 bases at J; junction bases unmatched: 11. The germline V gene encodes CDR1 MDHEN and CDR2 SYDVKM. The CDR3 is 16 amino acids. CDR3 sequence: CASSLIGLVLSNEQFF. The DNA for the CDR3 is TGTGCCAGCAGTTTGATAGGACTAGTCCTCAGCAATGAGCAGTTCTTC.

This sequence joins TRBV7-3 and TRBJ1-1; a possible D gene is TRBD1 (5 bases). Per the germline V gene, CDR1 is SGHTA and CDR2 is FQGTGA. V was clipped by 6 bases and J by 3 bases, with 17 bases between them. The CDR3 is 15 amino acids. In DNA, the CDR3 is TGTGCCAGCAGACCGCTCGGGGGGGAGGACACTGAAGCTTTCTTT. Protein sequence: CASRPLGGEDTEAFF.

The V call is TRBV11-2, the J call TRBJ2-1, with TRBD2 matching over 10 bases. Unmatched junction bases numbered 11, after V lost 1 base and J lost 5 bases. Germline V gene lookup returns CDR1 SGHAT and CDR2 FQNNGV. The CDR3 is 18 amino acids. This CDR3 is CASSLGSLAGDKNNEQFF. Here the CDR3 DNA reads TGTGCCAGCAGCTTAGGCAGTCTAGCGGGGGACAAAAACAATGAGCAGTTCTTC.

J is TRBJ1-5 and V is TRBV13; TRBD1 is a possible D gene (6 bases). The CDR3 has 17 residues. Germline assignment: CDR1 PRHDT and CDR2 FYEKMQ (reference sequence). Trimming pared 5 bases from V and 3 bases from J, leaving 20 bases between. The CDR3 nucleotides read TGTGCCAGCAGCCTAAGGGCGGGACACCTACCCAATCAGCCCCAGCATTTT. Translated, it gives CASSLRAGHLPNQPQHF.

The chain couples TRBV7-9 to TRBJ1-2; no clear D. CDR1 is SEHNR, CDR2 FQNEAQ, per germline (reference sequence). Deletions cut 6 bases from V and 3 bases from J, with 8 bases between. The CDR3 is made up of 12 amino acids. CDR3 sequence: CASSAGDYGYTF. CDR3 DNA: TGTGCCAGCAGTGCTGGGGACTATGGCTACACCTTC.

This clone has a handful of counts. The gene calls are TRBV4-3 and TRBJ2-3; D gene unclear. CDR3 length equals 14 residues. The germline CDR1 and CDR2 sequences are LGHNA and YSLEER. The germline V and J ends were trimmed by 2 bases and 6 bases, with 12 bases remaining between them. The CDR3, as DNA: TGCGCCAGCAGCCAATCCGGAAGTGAGGATACGCAGTATTTT. It encodes CASSQSGSEDTQYF.

In DNA, the CDR3 is TGTGCCAGCTCGCGAGAGCCCTGGGAAAAACTGTTTTTT. It encodes CASSREPWEKLFF. This chain uses TRBV18 with TRBJ1-4; D remains ambiguous. In germline, CDR1 is KGHSH, CDR2 LQKENI. The CDR3 totals 13 residues. Trimming pared 6 bases from V and 8 bases from J, leaving 13 bases between.

The chain couples TRBV20-1 to TRBJ2-7; D remains unclear. Germline CDR1 reads DFQATT; CDR2 reads SNEGSKA (reference sequence). This CDR3 has 11 residues. V was shortened by 4 bases and J by 0 bases, with 4 bases between the two germline ends. The DNA for the CDR3 is TGCAGTGCTACGAACTCCTACGAGCAGTACTTC. Translation gives CSATNSYEQYF.

This rearrangement joins TRBV6-5 to TRBJ2-3; D gene unclear. The CDR3 loop spans 14 amino acids. V dropped 2 bases and J dropped 5 bases, with 11 bases sitting between them. Germline CDR1 MNHEY, CDR2 SVGAGI. CDR3 loop: CASSYASTRDTQYF. The CDR3 DNA reads TGTGCCAGCAGTTACGCTAGTACCCGAGATACGCAGTATTTT.

The CDR3 nucleotides read TGTGCCATCAGTGCCCGTACTGGACAGGGCGATGCCTCGCGCTACACCTTC. This translates into CAISARTGQGDASRYTF. This chain uses TRBV10-3 with TRBJ1-2; 8 positions agree with TRBD1. Germline V lookup: CDR1 ENHRY, CDR2 SYGVKD. The CDR3 has 17 residues. Losses at the gene ends were 4 bases for V and 9 bases for J; bases not matched to a gene: 19.

The chain has TRBV4-2 and TRBJ2-1, with 9 positions matching TRBD2. Trimming removed 6 bases from V and 8 bases from J; junction bases left unmatched: 8. The CDR3 consists of 14 residues. CDR1 LGHNA and CDR2 YNFKEQ come from the germline V gene. CDR3 in DNA: TGTGCCAGCAGGAAAGGACTAGCGTGGGATGAGCAGTTCTTC. It codes for CASRKGLAWDEQFF.

This chain connects TRBV18 to TRBJ2-5; 10 positions match TRBD2. In germline, CDR1 is KGHSH, CDR2 LQKENI. The CDR3 length is 14 residues. V lost 8 bases to trimming and J lost 1 base; unmatched junction nucleotides: 4. The CDR3 coding sequence is TGTGCCAGCGCCCTAGCGGGGGCCCAAGAGACCCAGTACTTC. Its translation: CASALAGAQETQYF.

The chain has TRBV6-7 and TRBJ2-7; tentatively, D is TRBD1 (5 bases). TRBV6-7 belongs to the ORF category, with a function that is uncertain. V gave up 4 bases and J gave up 4 bases, with 17 bases separating them. CDR3 length: 15 residues. CDR3 in DNA: TGTGCCAGCAGTTCCGCGCGCAGGGCCCCTTACGAGCAGTACTTC. As protein: CASSSARRAPYEQYF.

The CDR3 bases are TGTGCCACCGGTGTGGGGTCCACTGAAGCTTTCTTT. The encoded protein is CATGVGSTEAFF. The chain has TRBV2 and TRBJ1-1; D remains unclear. CDR3 size: 12 residues. Trimming took off 10 bases at V and 4 bases at J, with 13 bases between the two ends. Germline V gene data show CDR1 as SNHLY and CDR2 as FYNNEI.